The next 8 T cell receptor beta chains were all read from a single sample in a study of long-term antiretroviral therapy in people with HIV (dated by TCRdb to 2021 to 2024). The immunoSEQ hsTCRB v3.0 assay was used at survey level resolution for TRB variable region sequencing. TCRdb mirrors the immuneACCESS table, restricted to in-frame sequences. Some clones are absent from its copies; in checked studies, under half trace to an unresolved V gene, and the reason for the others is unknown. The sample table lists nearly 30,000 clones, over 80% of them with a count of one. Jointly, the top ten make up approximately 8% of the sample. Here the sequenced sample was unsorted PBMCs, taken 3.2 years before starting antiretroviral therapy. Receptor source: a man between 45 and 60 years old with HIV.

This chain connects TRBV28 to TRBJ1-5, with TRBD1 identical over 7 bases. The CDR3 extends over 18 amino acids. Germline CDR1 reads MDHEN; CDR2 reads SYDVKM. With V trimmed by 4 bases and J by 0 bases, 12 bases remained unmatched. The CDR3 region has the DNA TGTGCCAGCAGTTCCCCCCAAGGGGGCACTTATAGCAATCAGCCCCAGCATTTT. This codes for CASSSPQGGTYSNQPQHF.

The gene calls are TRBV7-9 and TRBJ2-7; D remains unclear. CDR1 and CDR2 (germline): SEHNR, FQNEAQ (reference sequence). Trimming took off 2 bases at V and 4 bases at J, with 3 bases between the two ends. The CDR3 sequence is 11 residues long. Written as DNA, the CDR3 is TGTGCCAGCAGCTTATTTTACGAGCAGTACTTC. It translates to CASSLFYEQYF.

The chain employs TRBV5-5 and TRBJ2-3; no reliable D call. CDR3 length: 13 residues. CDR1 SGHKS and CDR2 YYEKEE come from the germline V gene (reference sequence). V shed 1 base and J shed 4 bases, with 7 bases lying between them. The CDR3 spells CASSLLSPDTQYF. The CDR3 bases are TGTGCCAGCAGCTTGTTGTCCCCAGATACGCAGTATTTT.

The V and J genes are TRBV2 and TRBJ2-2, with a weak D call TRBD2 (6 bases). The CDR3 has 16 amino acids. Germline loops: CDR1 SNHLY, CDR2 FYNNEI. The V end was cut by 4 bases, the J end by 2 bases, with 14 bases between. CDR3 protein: CASSVPGTANTGELFF. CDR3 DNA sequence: TGTGCCAGCAGTGTGCCTGGGACTGCAAACACCGGGGAGCTGTTTTTT.

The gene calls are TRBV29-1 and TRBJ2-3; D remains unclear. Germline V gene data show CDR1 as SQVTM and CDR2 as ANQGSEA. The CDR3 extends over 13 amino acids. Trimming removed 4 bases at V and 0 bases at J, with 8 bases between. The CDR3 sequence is CSVASDSTDTQYF. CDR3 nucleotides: TGCAGCGTTGCCTCGGACAGCACAGATACGCAGTATTTT.

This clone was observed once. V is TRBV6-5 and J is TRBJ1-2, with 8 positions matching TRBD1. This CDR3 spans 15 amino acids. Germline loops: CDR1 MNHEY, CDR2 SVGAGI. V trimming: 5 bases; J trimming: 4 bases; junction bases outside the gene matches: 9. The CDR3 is CASSAGDRIGYGYTF. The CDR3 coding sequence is TGTGCCAGCAGTGCCGGGGACAGGATAGGCTATGGCTACACCTTC.

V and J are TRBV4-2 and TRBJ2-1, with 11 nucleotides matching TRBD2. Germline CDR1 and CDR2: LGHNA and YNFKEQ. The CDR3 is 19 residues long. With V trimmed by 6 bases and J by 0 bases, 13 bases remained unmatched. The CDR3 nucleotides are TGTGCCAGCAGGGTGCTCGGGACTAGCGGACTGTCCTCCTACAATGAGCAGTTCTTC. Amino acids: CASRVLGTSGLSSYNEQFF.

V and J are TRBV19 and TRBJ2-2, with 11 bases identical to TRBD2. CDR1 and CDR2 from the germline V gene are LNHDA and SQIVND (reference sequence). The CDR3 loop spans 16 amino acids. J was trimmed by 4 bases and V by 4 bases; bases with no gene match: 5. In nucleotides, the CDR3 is TGTGCCAGTAGTAGGCTGACTAGCGGGACCACCGGGGAGCTGTTTTTT. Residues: CASSRLTSGTTGELFF.